This entry describes one T cell receptor beta chain. The target antigen is unknown. The CDR3 is made up of 17 amino acids. V lost 5 bases and J lost 1; bases outside the gene matches: 12. Looked up from germline, CDR1 is SQVTM and CDR2 is ANQGSEA. The data originate from a study of graft-versus-host responses after intestinal transplantation. On the study more broadly: Every one of the recipients received anti-thymocyte globulin induction and afterwards took tacrolimus and steroids for 3 to 4 years.

Study findings and constraints: Individuals who had graft-donor T cell macrochimerism had allografts that showed high graft-versus-host to host-versus-graft clonal ratios. There was an association between peak levels of circulating GvH clones and early post-transplant HvG declines. The marrow of recipients harbored GvH clones, and ileum or blood showed some of them first.

Repertoires were generated with immunoSEQ multiplex PCR, while TCRdb's copy carries only in-frame clones and drops some. The data hold 93,000 or so clones, with 80% to 95% observed a single time. V is TRBV29-1 and J is TRBJ2-5; TRBD2 aligns across 11 bases. This specimen consisted of unstimulated CD8+ T cells sorted from spleen or lymph node cells, obtained before intestinal transplant. The sequence derives from a human donor who received an intestinal transplant. This CDR3 reads CSVPRRVGLAAQETQYF. In DNA, the CDR3 is TGCAGCGTTCCCCGGCGTGTGGGACTAGCGGCCCAAGAGACCCAGTACTTC.